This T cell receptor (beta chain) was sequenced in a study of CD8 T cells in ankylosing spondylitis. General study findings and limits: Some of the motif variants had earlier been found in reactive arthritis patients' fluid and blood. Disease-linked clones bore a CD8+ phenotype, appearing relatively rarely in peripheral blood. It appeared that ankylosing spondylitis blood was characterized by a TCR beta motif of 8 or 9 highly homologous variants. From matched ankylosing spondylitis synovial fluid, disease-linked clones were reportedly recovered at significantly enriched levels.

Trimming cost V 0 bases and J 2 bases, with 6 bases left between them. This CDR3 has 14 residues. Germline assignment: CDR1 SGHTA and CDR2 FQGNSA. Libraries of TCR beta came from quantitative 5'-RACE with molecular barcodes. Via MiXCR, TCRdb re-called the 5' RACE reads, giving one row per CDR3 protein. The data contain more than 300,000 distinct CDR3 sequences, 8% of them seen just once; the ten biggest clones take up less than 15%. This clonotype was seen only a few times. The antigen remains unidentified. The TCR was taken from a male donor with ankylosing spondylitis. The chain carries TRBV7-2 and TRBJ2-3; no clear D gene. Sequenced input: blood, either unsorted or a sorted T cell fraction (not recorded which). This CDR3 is CASSLAPNTDTQYF. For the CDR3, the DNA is TGTGCCAGCAGCTTAGCTCCCAACACAGATACGCAGTATTTT.